What follows are 22 T cell receptor beta chains derived from one specimen sequenced in a study of blood T cell repertoires in COVID-19. Using immunoSEQ multiplex PCR, the repertoire was profiled, and TCRdb retains in-frame clones only, with some absent. This table has some 130,000 clones, around 82% appearing once. The sequenced material came from PBMCs or T cells enriched from blood (not recorded which). All receptors come from a woman aged 50 to 60 who had recovered from COVID-19.

In its sample, this clone was seen a few times. The chain links TRBV11-3 to TRBJ1-1; D is unresolved. This CDR3 comprises 15 residues. V was cut by 3 bases and J by 0 bases, with 11 bases left in between. Per germline, CDR1 SGHNT and CDR2 YENEEA. CDR3 amino acids: CASSLNTRVNTEAFF. CDR3 nucleotides: TGTGCCAGCAGCTTGAATACGAGGGTGAACACTGAAGCTTTCTTT.

This chain uses TRBV6-5 with TRBJ1-2, with TRBD1 matching 7 bases. V was pared by 6 bases and J by 2 bases, with 6 bases of the junction left unmatched. The CDR3 length is 14 residues. Germline V lookup: CDR1 MNHEY, CDR2 SVGAGI. The DNA for the CDR3 is TGTGCCAGCAGCCACAGGGGATCGAACTATGGCTACACCTTC. It encodes CASSHRGSNYGYTF.

This clone was seen a single time. V and J are TRBV4-1 and TRBJ1-1, with TRBD1 as a possible D gene (5 bases). Germline values: CDR1 MGHRA, CDR2 YSYEKL. V dropped 4 bases and J dropped 2 bases, with 14 bases sitting between them. The CDR3 length is 15 residues. The CDR3 reads CASSPPGRTNTEAFF. The CDR3, as DNA: TGCGCCAGCAGCCCTCCCGGTAGGACAAACACTGAAGCTTTCTTT.

The chain is built from TRBV9 and TRBJ2-5; a possible D gene is TRBD2 (6 bases). Germline V lookup: CDR1 SGDLS, CDR2 YYNGEE. V shed 0 bases and J shed 5 bases, with 14 bases lying between them. This CDR3 is built from 15 residues. The CDR3 here is CASSVEKGRWETQYF. The CDR3 DNA sequence: TGTGCCAGCAGCGTAGAAAAGGGGAGGTGGGAGACCCAGTACTTC.

The CDR3: CASKIMAKGANNQPQHF. CDR3 sequence (DNA): TGTGCCAGCAAAATTATGGCAAAGGGGGCGAACAATCAGCCCCAGCATTTT. The rearrangement uses TRBV28 and TRBJ1-5; 7 bases are a match to TRBD1. V gave up 7 bases and J gave up 3 bases; unmatched junction bases: 15. Germline CDR1 and CDR2: MDHEN and SYDVKM. The CDR3 runs 17 residues.

This clone was picked up a small number of times. This chain connects TRBV4-2 to TRBJ2-5, with D possibly TRBD2 on 5 matching bases. The germline CDR1 and CDR2 sequences are LGHNA and YNFKEQ. V lost 4 bases, J lost 4 bases, and 10 bases lay in between. The CDR3 runs 13 residues. The CDR3 protein is CASSPASRETQYF. CDR3 nucleotides: TGTGCCAGCAGCCCCGCTAGCAGAGAGACCCAGTACTTC.

The chain couples TRBV9 to TRBJ2-5; 8 bases align to TRBD2. From germline, CDR1 is SGDLS and CDR2 YYNGEE. V gave up 3 bases and J gave up 2 bases; unmatched junction bases: 0. CDR3 length: 13 residues. The CDR3 DNA follows: TGTGCCAGCAGCGAGCGGGGGCAAGAGACCCAGTACTTC. This encodes CASSERGQETQYF.

The rearrangement joins TRBV7-8 to TRBJ1-6, with D possibly TRBD1 on 6 matching bases. This CDR3 spans 15 amino acids. Per the germline V gene, CDR1 is SGHVS and CDR2 is FQNEAQ. With 1 base removed from V and 7 bases from J, the gap between germline ends came to 11 bases. Written as DNA, the CDR3 is TGTGCCAGCAGCTTAGGACCAGGGGACAATTCACCCCTCCACTTT. It translates to CASSLGPGDNSPLHF.

The chain employs TRBV2 and TRBJ1-6; 7 bases map to TRBD1. Trimming took 7 bases from V and 10 from J; bases not matched to a gene: 10. This CDR3 is 14 amino acids long. Looked up from germline, CDR1 is SNHLY and CDR2 is FYNNEI. Written as DNA, the CDR3 is TGTGCCAGCAAGGGGGCGGGGTCTGGGTCACCCCTCCACTTT. The encoded protein is CASKGAGSGSPLHF.

This clone has just a few counts. This chain links TRBV14 with TRBJ1-1; 10 bases match TRBD1. Germline lookup yields CDR1 SGHDN and CDR2 FVKESK. V lost 4 bases and J lost 0; bases outside the gene matches: 2. The CDR3 runs 15 residues. The CDR3 sequence: CASSLGQGLNTEAFF. The CDR3 DNA follows: TGTGCCAGCAGCCTGGGACAGGGGTTGAACACTGAAGCTTTCTTT.

The count of this clone is one. This sequence joins TRBV7-3 and TRBJ2-1, with D maybe TRBD1 (5 bases). Germline V gene lookup returns CDR1 SGHTA and CDR2 FQGTGA. This CDR3 region has 13 residues. The ends were cut back, 5 bases at V and 8 bases at J, with 13 bases in the middle. CDR3 sequence reads: CASSIGARDEQFF. In nucleotides, the CDR3 is TGTGCCAGCAGCATAGGGGCACGGGATGAGCAGTTCTTC.

The V gene is TRBV2, the J gene TRBJ2-7; the D gene is possibly TRBD1 (6 bases). V lost 6 bases and J 2 bases, leaving 26 bases between the germline ends. There are 18 residues in the CDR3. Germline V gives CDR1 SNHLY, CDR2 FYNNEI. The CDR3 loop reads CASSLRGSSILNTYEQYF. In nucleotides, the CDR3 is TGTGCCAGCAGCTTGAGGGGGAGTAGCATCTTGAATACCTACGAGCAGTACTTC. Supplemented by reference TRBV2 and TRBJ2-7, the full variable domain reads EPEVTQTPSHQVTQMGQEVILRCVPISNHLYFYWYRQILGQKVEFLVSFYNNEISEKSEIFDDQFSVERPDGSNFTLKIRSTKLEDSAMYFCASSLRGSSILNTYEQYFGPGTRLTVT.

The chain links TRBV7-3 to TRBJ2-7; 9 nucleotides align to TRBD1. The V gene end was trimmed by 5 bases and the J gene end by 2 bases; junction bases not matched to a gene: 10. Germline values: CDR1 SGHTA, CDR2 FQGTGA. The CDR3 contains 16 residues. The CDR3: CASSPLGQGGTYEQYV. In DNA, the CDR3 is TGTGCCAGCAGCCCGTTGGGACAGGGTGGAACCTACGAGCAGTACGTC.

The chain couples TRBV11-2 to TRBJ2-2, with D tentatively TRBD1 (6 bases). Germline CDR1 and CDR2: SGHAT and FQNNGV. V was pared by 2 bases and J by 0 bases, with 7 bases between. The CDR3 length is 15 residues. As DNA, the CDR3 is TGTGCCAGCAGCTTACGACAGGCGAACACCGGGGAGCTGTTTTTT. Translating gives CASSLRQANTGELFF. The variable domain in full, completed from reference TRBV11-2 and TRBJ2-2, reads EAGVAQSPRYKIIEKRQSVAFWCNPISGHATLYWYQQILGQGPKLLIQFQNNGVVDDSQLPKDRFSAERLKGVDSTLKIQPAKLEDSAVYLCASSLRQANTGELFFGEGSRLTVL.

The V call is TRBV28, the J call TRBJ1-3; D possibly corresponds to TRBD1 (5 bases). This CDR3 region has 15 residues. Germline values: CDR1 MDHEN, CDR2 SYDVKM. Trimming shortened V by 8 bases and J by 0 bases, and 14 bases separated the two germline ends. The CDR3 bases are TGTGCCAGCCTGGGGCAGCCCGACTCTGGAAACACCATATATTTT. This codes for CASLGQPDSGNTIYF.

This clone has a handful of counts. The rearrangement uses TRBV10-1 and TRBJ1-2; TRBD1 matches 8 bases. Germline values: CDR1 WNHNN, CDR2 SYGVQD (reference sequence). V was clipped by 8 bases and J by 3 bases; unmatched bases: 8. The CDR3 covers 14 residues. CDR3 nucleotide sequence: TGCGCCAGCGCCCCAGGGGGCATTCACTATGGCTACACCTTC. Translated: CASAPGGIHYGYTF.

V gene TRBV6-4 combines with J gene TRBJ2-3, with 9 bases that match TRBD2. The CDR3 is 14 residues long. V gave up 4 bases and J gave up 3 bases; unmatched junction bases: 2. CDR1 is MRHNA, CDR2 SNTAGT, per germline. The CDR3 DNA is TGTGCCAGCAGTGCGCTAGCGGGGACAGATACGCAGTATTTT. Amino acid sequence: CASSALAGTDTQYF.

CDR3 in DNA: TGTGCCAGCAGCCAAGGGACAGGGTATGGCTACACCTTC. It specifies CASSQGTGYGYTF. V is TRBV3-1 (or the pseudogene TRBV3-2) and J is TRBJ1-2, with TRBD1 identical over 8 bases. The trim removed 1 base at V and 5 bases at J, leaving 0 bases unmatched. Germline assignment: CDR1 LGHDT and CDR2 YNNKEL (reference sequence). The CDR3 sequence is 13 residues long.

The chain joins TRBV24-1 to TRBJ1-1; 7 bases line up with TRBD1. Germline CDR1 KGHDR, CDR2 SFDVKD. The length of the CDR3 is 14 residues. With V trimmed by 3 bases and J by 5 bases, 5 bases remained unmatched. The CDR3 loop is CATSDPSTGTEAFF. The CDR3 nucleotides are TGTGCCACCAGTGATCCGTCGACAGGGACTGAAGCTTTCTTT.

The chain carries TRBV7-2 and TRBJ1-5; D not resolved. Trimming took 2 bases from V and 4 from J, leaving 6 bases between them. Looked up from germline, CDR1 is SGHTA and CDR2 is FQGNSA. CDR3 length: 13 residues. The CDR3 spells CASSLIENQPQHF. The CDR3 coding sequence is TGTGCCAGCAGCTTAATAGAGAATCAGCCCCAGCATTTT.

The CDR3 coding sequence is TGTGCCAGCAGGCAGGGCCAGGGGCAGCCCCAGCATTTT. Protein sequence: CASRQGQGQPQHF. The rearrangement joins TRBV2 to TRBJ1-5, with D maybe TRBD1 (6 bases). CDR1 is SNHLY, CDR2 FYNNEI, per germline. The CDR3 loop spans 13 amino acids. Trimming stripped 6 bases from V and 7 bases from J, with 13 bases between.

The chain has TRBV5-5 and TRBJ1-5, with 7 bases lining up with TRBD1. Losses at the gene ends were 0 bases for V and 5 bases for J; bases not matched to a gene: 11. The length of the CDR3 is 17 residues. Looked up from germline, CDR1 is SGHKS and CDR2 is YYEKEE (reference sequence). This CDR3 is CASSLVFDRAVDQPQHF. The CDR3 region has the DNA TGTGCCAGCAGCTTGGTCTTCGACAGGGCCGTAGATCAGCCCCAGCATTTT.